The 8 T cell receptor beta chains presented below share a single source sample, sequenced in a study of blood T cells in healthy people across ages. Sample-barcoded 5' priming and a J-beta primer mix drove a second PCR of roughly 7 to 11 cycles. TCRdb re-analysed the 5' RACE reads in MiXCR, keeping a single row per CDR3 protein. The sample consists of approximately 1.5 million distinct CDR3 sequences, 35% to 45% of them appearing once. Source material: blood. The receptors stem from a woman between 18 and 29 years old in good health.

V usage is TRBV20-1 and J usage is TRBJ2-2, with D perhaps matching TRBD1 or TRBD2 (5 bases each). The germline V gene has CDR1 DFQATT and CDR2 SNEGSKA (reference sequence). This CDR3 contains 13 residues. V lost 5 bases and J lost 8, with 15 bases in between. The CDR3 DNA follows: TGCAGTGCTGGGGCGACAACGGGAGGGGAGCTGTTTTTT. Translation gives CSAGATTGGELFF.

The chain carries TRBV11-3 and TRBJ2-3, with D maybe TRBD2 (5 bases). Germline CDR1 and CDR2: SGHNT and YENEEA. V was shortened by 0 bases and J by 4 bases, with 8 bases between the two germline ends. The CDR3 covers 14 residues. The CDR3 region has the DNA TGTGCCAGCAGCTTAGATTTTAGCGCAGATACGCAGTATTTT. Residues: CASSLDFSADTQYF.

This clonotype occurred a few times. The chain joins TRBV6-2 or TRBV6-3 to TRBJ2-3, with D perhaps matching TRBD1 or TRBD2 (5 bases each). From germline, CDR1 is MNHEY and CDR2 SVGEGT. This CDR3 is built from 15 residues. With 2 bases removed from V and 4 bases from J, the gap between germline ends came to 13 bases. CDR3 DNA sequence: TGTGCCAGCAGTTACGCAGGCAGGGACGCAGATACGCAGTATTTT. The encoded protein is CASSYAGRDADTQYF.

The gene calls are TRBV13 and TRBJ1-5, with 10 positions matching TRBD1. Germline CDR1 is PRHDT and CDR2 is FYEKMQ (reference sequence). This CDR3 comprises 21 residues. V trimming: 1 base; J trimming: 0 bases; junction bases outside the gene matches: 15. The CDR3 is CASSLDSRAGTGDGSNQPQHF. The CDR3 nucleotides read TGTGCCAGCAGCTTAGACTCAAGAGCCGGGACAGGGGATGGTAGCAATCAGCCCCAGCATTTT.

The V and J genes are TRBV7-6 and TRBJ1-2, with 11 bases that match TRBD1. After removal of 0 bases from V and 2 bases from J, the junction contained 8 bases not matched to a gene. The CDR3 has 18 amino acids. Germline V gene data show CDR1 as SGHVS and CDR2 as FNYEAQ. In DNA, the CDR3 is TGTGCCAGCAGCTTAGCGCGTTTACGGGACAGGGGGAACTATGGCTACACCTTC. Translated: CASSLARLRDRGNYGYTF.

The chain employs TRBV4-1 and TRBJ2-1; 7 bases align to TRBD1. CDR1 and CDR2 (germline): MGHRA, YSYEKL. The CDR3 totals 16 residues. V lost 4 bases and J lost 5; bases outside the gene matches: 11. CDR3 sequence (DNA): TGCGCCAGCAGCCCAGAACACAGGGGAACTCACAATGAGCAGTTCTTC. Protein sequence: CASSPEHRGTHNEQFF.

The V call is TRBV2, the J call TRBJ1-2, with 7 bases identical to TRBD1. The CDR3 has 12 amino acids. V gave up 11 bases and J gave up 8 bases; unmatched junction bases: 11. Germline lookup yields CDR1 SNHLY and CDR2 FYNNEI. Written as DNA, the CDR3 is TGTGCCGGACAGGTCGACCTAAGGGGCTACACCTTC. Translation: CAGQVDLRGYTF.

Notes on this clonotype: With a much larger clone just one base away, this may be a read error. The chain joins TRBV20-1 to TRBJ2-1; D is perhaps TRBD1 (6 bases). The germline CDR1 and CDR2 sequences are DFQATT and SNEGSKA (reference sequence). The CDR3 consists of 15 residues. The CDR3 sequence: CGALNPGVGYNEQFF. CDR3 in DNA: TGCGGTGCCCTCAACCCAGGGGTAGGGTACAATGAGCAGTTCTTC.